These T cell receptor beta chains were read from a single sample in a study of OX40 agonist ivuxolimab in advanced cancers. TCRdb keeps only in-frame clones here, not all; method: immunoSEQ multiplex PCR. The table shows fewer than 55,000 clones, with around 86% occurring only once. The material was CD4+ or CD8+ T cells sorted from blood, obtained in a trial of the OX40 agonist ivuxolimab. Receptors were obtained from an adult with an advanced solid tumor such as melanoma, head and neck, liver or kidney cancer. Each CDR3 is given without its conserved first and last residue.

J: TRBJ1-1; V: TRBV5-6; CDR3: ASSSDRGEAF
J: TRBJ1-2; V: TRBV6-1; CDR3: ASEEWEGYYGYT
J: TRBJ2-1; V: TRBV6-5; CDR3: ASSTGEGTEQF
J: TRBJ2-5; V: TRBV4-1; CDR3: ASSPRTGPTQETQY
J: TRBJ1-1; V: TRBV29-1; CDR3: SGRGGSTLNTEAF
J: TRBJ2-7; V: TRBV29-1; CDR3: SVVDRLTYEQY
J: TRBJ1-2; V: TRBV5-6; CDR3: ASSLAIQPYGYT
J: TRBJ2-3; V: TRBV2; CDR3: ASSEWASDTDTQY
J: TRBJ1-1; V: TRBV9; CDR3: ASSPVGDRGGWMNTEAF
J: TRBJ2-7; V: TRBV11-2; CDR3: ASSFGVGEQY
J: TRBJ2-2; V: TRBV27; CDR3: ASSPTGTGPTGELF